The 13 T cell receptor beta chains given below trace back to one sample, sequenced in a study of blood T cell repertoires in COVID-19. Sequencing used immunoSEQ multiplex PCR; TCRdb keeps in-frame clones, though not all of them. The sample has about 180,000 clones; 75% to 90% are singletons. What was sequenced was PBMCs or T cells enriched from blood (not recorded which). These receptors were taken from a man aged 35 to 55 who had recovered from COVID-19.

This chain joins TRBV5-4 and TRBJ2-2; 11 positions agree with TRBD2. J gave up 5 bases and V 0 bases, and 6 bases lay outside the gene matches. Germline lookup yields CDR1 SGHNT and CDR2 YYREEE (reference sequence). The CDR3 is 17 residues long. As DNA, the CDR3 is TGTGCCAGCAGCTTGGGTACTAGCGGGAGAGCAACCGGGGAGCTGTTTTTT. Amino acid sequence: CASSLGTSGRATGELFF.

The chain carries TRBV10-3 and TRBJ2-7, with 7 nucleotides matching TRBD1. In germline, CDR1 is ENHRY, CDR2 SYGVKD. The CDR3 runs to 13 residues. The V and J ends lost 7 bases and 5 bases, in that order; junction bases with no gene match: 8. CDR3 nucleotides: TGTGCCATCACCACGACAGGGACCCACGAGCAGTACTTC. Its protein is CAITTTGTHEQYF.

The chain carries TRBV28 and TRBJ1-1; D not certain. Looked up from germline, CDR1 is MDHEN and CDR2 is SYDVKM. The CDR3 loop spans 12 amino acids. V dropped 10 bases and J dropped 1 base, with 10 bases sitting between them. The CDR3 is CANSRGNTEAFF. CDR3 in DNA: TGTGCCAATTCCAGAGGGAACACTGAAGCTTTCTTT.

The chain recombines TRBV7-3 with TRBJ2-1; D possibly corresponds to TRBD2 (5 bases). Germline V gene data show CDR1 as SGHTA and CDR2 as FQGTGA. This CDR3 has 16 amino acids. Trimming removed 4 bases from V and 4 bases from J, with 17 bases in between. CDR3 sequence reads: CASSSSINGDYNEQFF. In DNA, the CDR3 is TGTGCCAGCAGCTCCTCGATTAACGGGGATTACAATGAGCAGTTCTTC.

The rearrangement links TRBV9 to TRBJ1-1; D possibly corresponds to TRBD1 (5 bases). The germline V gene has CDR1 SGDLS and CDR2 YYNGEE. CDR3 length: 15 amino acids. The V gene lost 0 bases and the J gene lost 5 bases, with 14 bases spanning the gap. CDR3: CASSVVSGKGTEAFF. CDR3 sequence (DNA): TGTGCCAGCAGCGTAGTTTCAGGAAAGGGGACTGAAGCTTTCTTT.

J is TRBJ2-3 and V is TRBV6-4; 9 bases match TRBD1. This CDR3 is built from 15 residues. CDR1 is MRHNA, CDR2 SNTAGT, per germline. V lost 3 bases, J lost 4 bases, and 5 bases stayed unmatched. CDR3 in amino acids: CASSERTGGADTQYF. CDR3 DNA sequence: TGTGCCAGCAGTGAAAGAACAGGGGGCGCAGATACGCAGTATTTT.

The CDR3 DNA reads TGCGCCAGCAGCCAAACAGAGAGCTCCTACAATGAGCAGTTCTTC. It translates to CASSQTESSYNEQFF. This chain links TRBV4-1 with TRBJ2-1; D remains ambiguous. The CDR3 is 15 amino acids. V dropped 2 bases and J dropped 0 bases, with 8 bases sitting between them. Germline V gene data show CDR1 as MGHRA and CDR2 as YSYEKL.

This clone was detected a few times. Written as DNA, the CDR3 is TGTGCCAGCAGCCCAGACTCGAACACTGAAGCTTTCTTT. Protein product: CASSPDSNTEAFF. J is TRBJ1-1 and V is TRBV3-1 (or the pseudogene TRBV3-2), with D hard to call. Germline CDR1 and CDR2: LGHDT and YNNKEL (reference sequence). Trimming pared 4 bases from V and 1 base from J, leaving 7 bases between. The CDR3 is made up of 13 amino acids.

V gene TRBV5-5 combines with J gene TRBJ2-2; D might be TRBD1 (6 bases). Germline V gene lookup returns CDR1 SGHKS and CDR2 YYEKEE (reference sequence). V was trimmed by 1 base and J by 4 bases, leaving 8 bases between them. CDR3 size: 14 residues. The CDR3 DNA follows: TGTGCCAGCAGCTTGTCCAGGGGCACCGGGGAGCTGTTTTTT. Its protein is CASSLSRGTGELFF.

The chain recombines TRBV6-5 with TRBJ2-1; D remains unclear. Germline V CDR1 and CDR2: MNHEY, SVGAGI. This CDR3 region has 11 residues. Trimming pared 7 bases from V and 4 bases from J, leaving 5 bases between. In DNA form, the CDR3 reads TGTGCCAGCAACATTTACAATGAGCAGTTCTTC. It translates to CASNIYNEQFF.

The V gene is TRBV5-1, the J gene TRBJ1-2; TRBD1 is a possible D gene (5 bases). CDR3 length: 14 residues. Between the trimmed V and J ends, which lost 6 bases and 3 bases, there was a span of 15 bases. Per the germline V gene, CDR1 is SGHRS and CDR2 is YFSETQ. The CDR3 DNA follows: TGCGCCAGCAACGAAAGGGGCGCCGACTATGGCTACACCTTC. Translation gives CASNERGADYGYTF.

Here the CDR3 DNA reads TGCGCCAGCAGCCCGGAGGCCTGGGTTGGGGATTCACCCCTCCACTTT. It translates to CASSPEAWVGDSPLHF. This sequence joins TRBV5-1 and TRBJ1-6; D gene uncertain. Germline V lookup: CDR1 SGHRS, CDR2 YFSETQ. The CDR3 runs 16 residues. Trimming cost V 4 bases and J 8 bases, with 19 bases left between them.

The rearrangement joins TRBV14 to TRBJ1-1, with TRBD1 as a possible D gene (6 bases). This CDR3 has 14 residues. Germline-derived CDR1 and CDR2 are SGHDN and FVKESK. Trimming pared 7 bases from V and 4 bases from J, leaving 16 bases between. The CDR3 DNA sequence: TGTGCCAGCAAGGACAGTTTTCCGGGCACTGAAGCTTTCTTT. This codes for CASKDSFPGTEAFF.